The 29 T cell receptor beta chains reported below all come from one sample, sequenced in a study of PD-1 blockade in mismatch repair-deficient tumors. Data came from immunoSEQ multiplex PCR; TCRdb stores just in-frame clones and leaves some out. Here the sample spans 7,000 to 9,500 clones, about 90% being singletons. No antigens are known for them. This sample's time point: roughly ten-day in vitro stimulation with candidate mutation-associated neoantigen peptide 1. The source was cells cultured in vitro, collected from a patient treated with pembrolizumab. These receptors all stem from an adult with mismatch repair-deficient cancer.

This clone is a singleton in its sample. The chain recombines TRBV7-2 with TRBJ2-5, with D perhaps TRBD1 or TRBD2 (6 bases each). V lost 4 bases to trimming and J lost 1 base, with 16 bases between them. The germline V gene encodes CDR1 SGHTA and CDR2 FQGNSA. This CDR3 contains 16 residues. The CDR3 bases are TGTGCCAGCAGCTACTACCCCAGGGGACTCCAAGAGACCCAGTACTTC. Amino acids: CASSYYPRGLQETQYF.

V is TRBV11-1 and J is TRBJ1-1, with D hard to call. Trimming stripped 2 bases from V and 4 bases from J, with 5 bases between. The CDR3 loop spans 12 amino acids. The germline V gene encodes CDR1 SGHAT and CDR2 FQDESV (reference sequence). Here the CDR3 reads CASSLSATEAFF. CDR3 bases: TGTGCCAGCAGCTTATCAGCCACTGAAGCTTTCTTT. Supplemented by reference TRBV11-1 and TRBJ1-1, the full variable domain reads EAEVAQSPRYKITEKSQAVAFWCDPISGHATLYWYRQILGQGPELLVQFQDESVVDDSQLPKDRFSAERLKGVDSTLKIQPAELGDSAMYLCASSLSATEAFFGQGTRLTVV.

This chain links TRBV30 with TRBJ2-3, with unresolved D. Trimming stripped 0 bases from V and 5 bases from J, with 12 bases between. CDR1 is GTSNPN, CDR2 SVGIG, per germline (reference sequence). The CDR3 loop spans 14 amino acids. CDR3 region: CAWSVRRLGDTQYF. CDR3 coding DNA: TGTGCCTGGAGTGTACGCAGACTGGGAGATACGCAGTATTTT.

The chain employs TRBV7-2 and TRBJ2-1; TRBD2 aligns across 9 bases. Germline V gene sequence: CDR1 SGHTA, CDR2 FQGNSA. CDR3 length equals 17 residues. V shed 1 base, J shed 5 bases, and the junction held 9 bases outside the gene matches. The CDR3 here is CASSLVAGGRSDNEQFF. CDR3 nucleotide sequence: TGTGCCAGCAGCTTAGTGGCGGGAGGGCGAAGTGACAATGAGCAGTTCTTC.

J is TRBJ2-3 and V is TRBV5-8, with 12 bases matching TRBD2. The CDR3 is made up of 16 amino acids. The V and J ends lost 4 bases and 1 base, in that order; junction bases with no gene match: 4. The germline CDR1 and CDR2 sequences are SGHTS and YDEGEE. The CDR3 DNA sequence: TGTGCCAGCAGCCAGACTAGCGGGAGCGGCACAGATACGCAGTATTTT. Its protein product is CASSQTSGSGTDTQYF.

In this sample, this clone turned up once. DNA of the CDR3: TGTGCCAGCAGCTTAGGTCTACTAGCGGGGCTTAGCTCCTACAATGAGCAGTTCTTC. It codes for CASSLGLLAGLSSYNEQFF. The chain employs TRBV7-9 and TRBJ2-1; 10 bases agree with TRBD2. This CDR3 has 19 amino acids. Germline CDR1 reads SEHNR; CDR2 reads FQNEAQ (reference sequence). V shed 1 base and J 0 bases; nucleotides not matched to a gene: 9.

The J gene is TRBJ2-5, the V gene TRBV6-5; no firm D call. The germline gives CDR1 MNHEY, CDR2 SVGAGI. The CDR3 is made up of 12 amino acids. V was trimmed by 8 bases and J by 7 bases, leaving 14 bases between them. Written as DNA, the CDR3 is TGTGCCAGCGGTGTGTCTCAGAGGACCCAGTACTTC. Translated: CASGVSQRTQYF.

The chain is built from TRBV4-1 and TRBJ1-5; tentative D call: TRBD1 (5 bases). The length of the CDR3 is 14 residues. Deletions cut 2 bases from V and 6 bases from J, with 11 bases between. Germline V gene sequence: CDR1 MGHRA, CDR2 YSYEKL. This chain's CDR3 is CASSQRGVGQPQHF. CDR3 nucleotide sequence: TGCGCCAGCAGCCAAAGGGGCGTCGGTCAGCCCCAGCATTTT.

A note on this clone: The identical CDR3 is also encoded by other nucleotide sequences in the sample. This sequence joins TRBV28 and TRBJ2-7; 8 bases fit TRBD1. The CDR3 runs 15 residues. V shed 8 bases and J 1 base; nucleotides not matched to a gene: 10. The germline V gene encodes CDR1 MDHEN and CDR2 SYDVKM. CDR3 amino acids: CASGGTGLSSYEQYF. The CDR3 region has the DNA TGTGCCAGCGGTGGGACAGGCCTTTCGTCCTACGAGCAGTACTTC. The whole variable domain, filled in from reference TRBV28 and TRBJ2-7, reads DVKVTQSSRYLVKRTGEKVFLECVQDMDHENMFWYRQDPGLGLRLIYFSYDVKMKEKGDIPEGYSVSREKKERFSLILESASTNQTSMYLCASGGTGLSSYEQYFGPGTRLTVT.

The chain's CDR3 is CASSLGFPTSYNEQFF. The CDR3 bases are TGTGCCAGCAGCTTAGGCTTTCCTACCTCCTACAATGAGCAGTTCTTC. The rearrangement uses TRBV7-3 and TRBJ2-1; the D is unclear. Trimming stripped 2 bases from V and 0 bases from J, with 11 bases between. Germline-derived CDR1 and CDR2 are SGHTA and FQGTGA. This CDR3 has 16 residues.

This rearrangement joins TRBV6-1 to TRBJ2-1; TRBD2 matches 7 bases. V trimming: 8 bases; J trimming: 3 bases; junction bases outside the gene matches: 10. Germline V gene lookup returns CDR1 MNHNS and CDR2 SASEGT. This CDR3 spans 15 amino acids. The CDR3 here is CASPPGLRNYNEQFF. Written as DNA, the CDR3 is TGTGCCAGCCCACCGGGACTACGCAACTACAATGAGCAGTTCTTC.

The chain has TRBV9 and TRBJ2-2; D is undetermined. The V and J ends lost 4 bases and 6 bases respectively, with 16 bases between them. This CDR3 has 15 amino acids. Germline V gives CDR1 SGDLS, CDR2 YYNGEE. The CDR3 DNA reads as TGTGCCAGCAGCCGCGCGCGCTCTGGATCCGGGGAGCTGTTTTTT. This gives the protein CASSRARSGSGELFF. The full variable domain, with the rest looked up from reference TRBV9 and TRBJ2-2, is DSGVTQTPKHLITATGQRVTLRCSPRSGDLSVYWYQQSLDQGLQFLIQYYNGEERAKGNILERFSAQQFPDLHSELNLSSLELGDSALYFCASSRARSGSGELFFGEGSRLTVL.

The genes are TRBV28 and TRBJ2-1; 14 nucleotides line up with TRBD2. Germline trimming cut 5 bases from V and 7 bases from J; bases unmatched to any gene: 4. From germline, CDR1 is MDHEN and CDR2 SYDVKM. CDR3 length: 15 amino acids. CDR3 loop: CASSVGLAGENEQFF. As DNA, the CDR3 is TGTGCCAGCAGTGTGGGACTAGCGGGAGAAAATGAGCAGTTCTTC.

This clone was seen a handful of times. This chain uses TRBV7-8 with TRBJ2-5; the D is unclear. Germline V gene lookup returns CDR1 SGHVS and CDR2 FQNEAQ. V lost 0 bases and J 0 bases, leaving 11 bases between the germline ends. The CDR3 sequence is 16 residues long. CDR3 sequence reads: CASSLAPSGNQETQYF. CDR3 DNA: TGTGCCAGCAGCTTAGCACCCAGTGGGAACCAAGAGACCCAGTACTTC.

V gene TRBV28 combines with J gene TRBJ1-4, with D possibly being TRBD1 (5 bases). Per germline, CDR1 MDHEN and CDR2 SYDVKM. The CDR3 sequence is 15 residues long. Trimming cost V 7 bases and J 8 bases, with 20 bases left between them. The chain's CDR3 is CASKFWTPASEKLFF. DNA of the CDR3: TGTGCCAGCAAGTTCTGGACACCCGCTTCCGAAAAACTGTTTTTT.

The V gene is TRBV2, the J gene TRBJ1-4; no clear D gene. CDR3 length: 14 residues. Deletions cut 4 bases from V and 8 bases from J, with 14 bases between. The germline gives CDR1 SNHLY, CDR2 FYNNEI. Here the CDR3 DNA reads TGTGCCAGCAGTGGGTACAGCCGTACGGAAAAACTGTTTTTT. Encoded protein: CASSGYSRTEKLFF.

This clone has only one observation. The J gene is TRBJ2-1, the V gene TRBV5-5, with 9 bases fitting TRBD2. Unmatched junction bases numbered 7, after V lost 4 bases and J lost 2 bases. The CDR3 is made up of 16 amino acids. Germline lookup yields CDR1 SGHKS and CDR2 YYEKEE (reference sequence). CDR3 nucleotide sequence: TGTGCCAGCAGCCCCGCGGGCGGGAGGGCCTACAATGAGCAGTTCTTC. Translation gives CASSPAGGRAYNEQFF.

The chain uses TRBV27 and TRBJ2-1; the D gene is possibly TRBD2 (6 bases). Per the germline V gene, CDR1 is MNHEY and CDR2 is SMNVEV (reference sequence). CDR3 length equals 14 residues. Trimming took 3 bases from V and 4 from J, leaving 10 bases between them. For the CDR3, the DNA is TGTGCCAGCAGTTTTTCTCGGGGGTACAATGAGCAGTTCTTC. It yields the protein CASSFSRGYNEQFF.

The gene calls are TRBV14 and TRBJ2-3; no firm D call. This CDR3 spans 13 amino acids. Germline-derived CDR1 and CDR2 are SGHDN and FVKESK. The ends were cut back, 4 bases at V and 3 bases at J, with 8 bases in the middle. The CDR3 is CASSPLGTDTQYF. CDR3 nucleotides: TGTGCCAGCAGCCCGCTTGGTACAGATACGCAGTATTTT.

The chain has TRBV5-1 and TRBJ2-6; 8 nucleotides match TRBD2. The length of the CDR3 is 20 residues. CDR1 is SGHRS and CDR2 is YFSETQ in the germline V gene. V was clipped by 0 bases and J by 0 bases; unmatched bases: 11. Here the CDR3 reads CASSLARSSGPRSGANVLTF. The CDR3 DNA is TGCGCCAGCAGCTTGGCCCGATCTAGCGGGCCCCGCTCTGGGGCCAACGTCCTGACTTTC.

J is TRBJ1-1 and V is TRBV19, with 10 bases matching TRBD1. Germline CDR1 LNHDA, CDR2 SQIVND (reference sequence). The junction had 4 bases not matched to a gene; V was cut back by 3 bases and J by 6 bases. The CDR3 runs to 14 residues. CDR3 residues: CASSMTGGFSEAFF. The CDR3, as DNA: TGTGCCAGTAGTATGACAGGGGGCTTCTCTGAAGCTTTCTTT. Full variable domain (remainder filled in from reference TRBV19 and TRBJ1-1): DGGITQSPKYLFRKEGQNVTLSCEQNLNHDAMYWYRQDPGQGLRLIYYSQIVNDFQKGDIAEGYSVSREKKESFPLTVTSAQKNPTAFYLCASSMTGGFSEAFFGQGTRLTVV.

Comments on this clone: One end of the junction is discordant with germline, which a read error may explain. Other DNA sequences in the same sample also yield this CDR3. The chain carries TRBV6-5 and TRBJ2-1, with D uncertain. Germline V CDR1 and CDR2: MNHEY, SVGAGI. The CDR3 runs 14 residues. The chain's CDR3 is CASSYFGPNNEQFF. The CDR3 nucleotides are TGTGCTAGCAGTTACTTCGGACCTAACAATGAGCAGTTCTTC.

This chain links TRBV7-3 with TRBJ2-3, with TRBD2 identical over 13 bases. The V gene's germline CDR1 is SGHTA and CDR2 FQGTGA. This CDR3 comprises 15 residues. Trimming took 5 bases from V and 4 from J; bases not matched to a gene: 3. The CDR3 coding sequence is TGTGCCAGCAGCCCAGGACTAGCGGGAGCAGATACGCAGTATTTT. Amino acid sequence: CASSPGLAGADTQYF.

V and J are TRBV5-1 and TRBJ1-3, with 9 positions matching TRBD1. This CDR3 contains 15 residues. Germline V CDR1 and CDR2: SGHRS, YFSETQ. With 4 bases clipped from V and 4 bases from J, the junction kept 6 bases outside the gene matches. This CDR3 is CASSPDRGSGNTIYF. DNA of the CDR3: TGCGCCAGCAGCCCGGACAGGGGATCCGGAAACACCATATATTTT.

This chain uses TRBV10-3 with TRBJ2-1; 7 nucleotides line up with TRBD2. Germline values: CDR1 ENHRY, CDR2 SYGVKD. The CDR3 runs 15 residues. With V trimmed by 3 bases and J by 4 bases, 6 bases remained unmatched. The DNA for the CDR3 is TGTGCCATCAGTGAACTACTAGCGCTTTACAATGAGCAGTTCTTC. Its translation is CAISELLALYNEQFF.

The chain combines TRBV9 with TRBJ2-5; 9 bases fit TRBD2. Germline trimming cut 1 base from V and 2 bases from J; bases unmatched to any gene: 3. This CDR3 spans 15 amino acids. Looked up from germline, CDR1 is SGDLS and CDR2 is YYNGEE. As DNA, the CDR3 is TGTGCCAGCAGCGTATTCGCGGGAGGGCAAGAGACCCAGTACTTC. It translates to CASSVFAGGQETQYF.

This clone was found a few times. The rearrangement joins TRBV2 to TRBJ1-2, with D uncertain. The CDR3 totals 14 residues. The germline V gene encodes CDR1 SNHLY and CDR2 FYNNEI. V lost 4 bases, J lost 0 bases, and 9 bases lay in between. CDR3 in DNA: TGTGCCAGCAGTGCCCTCATCGCTAACTATGGCTACACCTTC. It specifies CASSALIANYGYTF.

In its sample, this clone was seen once. The chain has TRBV27 and TRBJ1-6; D is unresolved. The germline gives CDR1 MNHEY, CDR2 SMNVEV (reference sequence). Trimming pared 3 bases from V and 8 bases from J, leaving 11 bases between. The CDR3 runs 14 residues. CDR3 bases: TGTGCCAGCAGTTTCGGCCAGATATATTCACCCCTCCACTTT. It yields the protein CASSFGQIYSPLHF.

The chain combines TRBV4-1 with TRBJ1-5; D perhaps matches TRBD1 (6 bases). Trimming removed 3 bases at V and 1 base at J, with 25 bases between. The CDR3 totals 20 residues. Per germline, CDR1 MGHRA and CDR2 YSYEKL. CDR3 region: CASSHQIGGGGGRSNQPQHF. CDR3 nucleotides: TGCGCCAGCAGCCACCAAATAGGGGGGGGCGGAGGACGGAGCAATCAGCCCCAGCATTTT.